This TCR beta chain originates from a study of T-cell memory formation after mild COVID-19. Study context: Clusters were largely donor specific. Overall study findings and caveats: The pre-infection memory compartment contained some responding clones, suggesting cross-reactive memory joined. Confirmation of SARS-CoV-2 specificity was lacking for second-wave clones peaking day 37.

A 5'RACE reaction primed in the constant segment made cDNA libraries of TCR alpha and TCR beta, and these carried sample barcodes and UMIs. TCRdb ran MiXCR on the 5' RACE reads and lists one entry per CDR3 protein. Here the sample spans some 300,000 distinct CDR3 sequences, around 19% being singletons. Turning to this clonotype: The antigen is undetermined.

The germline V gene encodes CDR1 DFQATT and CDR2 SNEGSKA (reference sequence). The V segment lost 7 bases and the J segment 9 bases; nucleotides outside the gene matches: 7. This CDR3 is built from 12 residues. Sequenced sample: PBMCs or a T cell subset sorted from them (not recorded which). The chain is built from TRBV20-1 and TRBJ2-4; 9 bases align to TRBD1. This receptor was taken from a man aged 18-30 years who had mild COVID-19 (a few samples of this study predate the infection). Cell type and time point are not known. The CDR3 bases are TGCAGTGTGGCGGGACAGGGTGCCATTCAGTACTTC. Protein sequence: CSVAGQGAIQYF.